This TCR beta chain was captured by sequencing in a study of response to subunit inactivated influenza vaccine. Whole-study findings and limits: Each seasonal influenza vaccination recruits few new T cells, the authors suggested.

The CDR3 loop spans 14 amino acids. After removal of 5 bases from V and 6 bases from J, the junction contained 9 bases not matched to a gene. CDR1 is SGHAT and CDR2 is FQNNGV in the germline V gene. On this clonotype itself: Its antigen is undetermined.

TCRdb called the RT-PCR reads again in MiXCR, with one record for every CDR3 protein. In the table there are fewer than 550,000 distinct CDR3 sequences, about 25% of which are singletons. The clonotype was recovered from a middle-aged man who received an inactivated influenza vaccine. The J gene is TRBJ1-2, the V gene TRBV11-2; 7 bases agree with TRBD1. This specimen consisted of CD4+ T cells sorted from PBMCs, obtained approximately 5 days after vaccination. For the CDR3, the DNA is TGTGCCAGCAGCCAGACAGGGATATTGAATGGCTACACCTTC. This sequence encodes CASSQTGILNGYTF. The variable domain in full, completed from reference TRBV11-2 and TRBJ1-2, reads EAGVAQSPRYKIIEKRQSVAFWCNPISGHATLYWYQQILGQGPKLLIQFQNNGVVDDSQLPKDRFSAERLKGVDSTLKIQPAKLEDSAVYLCASSQTGILNGYTFGSGTRLTVV.